Listed below are T cell receptor beta chains from one sample, sequenced in a study of technical replicates of blood from a handful of donors. Only in-frame clones appear in the TCRdb table, and some are missing; sequencing was by immunoSEQ multiplex PCR. The sample records fewer than 90,000 clones, about 91% being singletons. Sequenced material: T cells isolated from PBMCs. These receptors were obtained from a human donor in good health. The CDR3 runs from the conserved cysteine through the conserved F or W. Clone size is stated in some rows and not others, as once, few, many or a class when expanded.

clone size | J gene | V gene | CDR3 protein
few | TRBJ1-1 | TRBV11-2 | CASSFLGRGNTEAFF
- | TRBJ1-1 | TRBV6-5 | CASSFQGATEAFF
once | TRBJ2-2 | TRBV28 | CASSWTSGELNTGELFF
- | TRBJ2-5 | TRBV6-5 | CASSSAQGGETQYF
- | TRBJ1-1 | TRBV16 | CASSQHQRNTEAFF
few | TRBJ1-1 | TRBV11-2 | CASRTTGNTEAFF
- | TRBJ2-1 | TRBV7-9 | CASSPGTSASNEQFF
- | TRBJ1-1 | TRBV18 | CASSPPTGRGGEAFF
- | TRBJ2-1 | TRBV5-4 | CASSSRGDEQFF
once | TRBJ2-3 | TRBV27 | CASSFSGGSTDTQYF
once | TRBJ2-7 | TRBV29-1 | CSVVGQGRYEQYF